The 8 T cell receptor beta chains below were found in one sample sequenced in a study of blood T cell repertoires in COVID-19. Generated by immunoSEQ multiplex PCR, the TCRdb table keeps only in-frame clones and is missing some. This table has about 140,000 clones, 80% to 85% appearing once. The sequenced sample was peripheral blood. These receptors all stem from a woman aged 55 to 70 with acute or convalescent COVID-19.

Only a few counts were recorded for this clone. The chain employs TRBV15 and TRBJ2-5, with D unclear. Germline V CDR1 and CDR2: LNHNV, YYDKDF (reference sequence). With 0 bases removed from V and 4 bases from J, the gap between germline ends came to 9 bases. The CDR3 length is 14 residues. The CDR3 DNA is TGTGCCACCAGCAGAGACATCACGGGAGAGACCCAGTACTTC. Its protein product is CATSRDITGETQYF.

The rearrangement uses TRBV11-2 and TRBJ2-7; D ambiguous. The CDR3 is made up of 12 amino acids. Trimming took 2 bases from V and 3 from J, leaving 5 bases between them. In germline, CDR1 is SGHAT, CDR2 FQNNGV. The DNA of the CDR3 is TGTGCCAGCAGCTTACAGGACTACGAGCAGTACTTC. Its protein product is CASSLQDYEQYF.

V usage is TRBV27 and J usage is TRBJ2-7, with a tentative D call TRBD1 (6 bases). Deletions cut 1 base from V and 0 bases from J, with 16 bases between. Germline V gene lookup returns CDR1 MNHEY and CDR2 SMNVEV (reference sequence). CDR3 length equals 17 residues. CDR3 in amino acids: CASSLWGGQSLSYEQYF. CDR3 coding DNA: TGTGCCAGCAGTTTATGGGGCGGACAGTCCCTCTCCTACGAGCAGTACTTC.

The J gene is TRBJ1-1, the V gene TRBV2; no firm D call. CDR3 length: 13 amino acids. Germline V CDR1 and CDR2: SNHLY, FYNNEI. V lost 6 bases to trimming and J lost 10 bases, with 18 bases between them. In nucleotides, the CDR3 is TGTGCCAGCAGAAAGTTGGTGAGTGAGATAGCTTTCTTT. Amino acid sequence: CASRKLVSEIAFF.

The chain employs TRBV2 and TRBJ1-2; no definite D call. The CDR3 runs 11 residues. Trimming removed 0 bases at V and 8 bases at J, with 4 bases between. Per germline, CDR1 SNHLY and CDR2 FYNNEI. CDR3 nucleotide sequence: TGTGCCAGCAGTGAAGCGCTAGGCTACACCTTC. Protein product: CASSEALGYTF.

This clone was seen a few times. CDR3 bases: TGTGCTAGTGGTTTGGGGACACTTATTACCTACAATGAGCAGTTCTTC. Amino acid sequence: CASGLGTLITYNEQFF. The chain carries TRBV12-5 and TRBJ2-1, with D tentatively TRBD1 (5 bases). V lost 1 base and J 2 bases, leaving 12 bases between the germline ends. Germline CDR1 is LGHNT and CDR2 is FRNRAP. The CDR3 extends over 16 amino acids.

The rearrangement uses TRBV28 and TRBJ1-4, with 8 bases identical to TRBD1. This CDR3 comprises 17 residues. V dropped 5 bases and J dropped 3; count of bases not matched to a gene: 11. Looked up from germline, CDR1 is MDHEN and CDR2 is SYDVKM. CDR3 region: CASSPRTGSHANEKLFF. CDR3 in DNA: TGTGCCAGCAGTCCACGGACAGGGTCGCACGCTAATGAAAAACTGTTTTTT.

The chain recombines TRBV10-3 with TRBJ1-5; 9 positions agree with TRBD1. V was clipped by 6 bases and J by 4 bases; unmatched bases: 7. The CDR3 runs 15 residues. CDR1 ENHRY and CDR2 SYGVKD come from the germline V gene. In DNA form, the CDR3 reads TGTGCCATCAGCCAAGGGACAGGGCCTAATCAGCCCCAGCATTTT. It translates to CAISQGTGPNQPQHF.